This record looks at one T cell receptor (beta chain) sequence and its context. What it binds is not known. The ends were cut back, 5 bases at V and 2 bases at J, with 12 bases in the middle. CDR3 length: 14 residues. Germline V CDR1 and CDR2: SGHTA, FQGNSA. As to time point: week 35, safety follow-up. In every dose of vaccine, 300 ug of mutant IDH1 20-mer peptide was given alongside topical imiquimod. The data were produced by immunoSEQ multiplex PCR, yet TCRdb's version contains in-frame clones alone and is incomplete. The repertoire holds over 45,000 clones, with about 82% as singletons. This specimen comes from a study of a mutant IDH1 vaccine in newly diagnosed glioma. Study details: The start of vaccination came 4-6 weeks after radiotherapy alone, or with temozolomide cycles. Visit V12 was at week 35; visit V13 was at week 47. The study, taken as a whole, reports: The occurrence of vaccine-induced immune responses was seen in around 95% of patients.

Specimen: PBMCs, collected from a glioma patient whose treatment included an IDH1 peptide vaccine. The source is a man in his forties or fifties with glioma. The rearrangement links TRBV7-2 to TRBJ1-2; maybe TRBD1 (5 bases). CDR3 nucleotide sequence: TGTGCCAGCAGCAAAGGGACGTCCAACTATGGCTACACCTTC. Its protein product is CASSKGTSNYGYTF.